This T cell receptor (beta chain) was sequenced during a study of response to subunit inactivated influenza vaccine. Ten or more counts support this clonotype. As yet, its antigen is unknown. General study results and limits: Authors suggested few new T cells are recruited by each seasonal influenza vaccination.

TCRdb re-called the RT-PCR reads with MiXCR, one entry per CDR3 protein. The sample has under 500,000 distinct CDR3 sequences, about 10% seen once. The CDR3 covers 14 residues. The germline gives CDR1 SGHRS, CDR2 YFSETQ. The V gene lost 3 bases and the J gene lost 5 bases, with 15 bases spanning the gap. The source was PBMCs from blood, collected around seven weeks after vaccination. The chain carries TRBV5-1 and TRBJ2-7; maybe TRBD1 (6 bases). The clonotype originates from a man aged 45-65 years who received an inactivated influenza vaccine. The CDR3 DNA sequence: TGCGCCAGCAGCTCGGGACAACAATCGGACGAGCAGTACTTC. This translates into CASSSGQQSDEQYF.